This T cell receptor (beta chain) appears in the sequencing data of a study of CD8 T cells in ankylosing spondylitis. Quantitative 5'-RACE was performed with molecular barcodes, and it yielded the TCR beta libraries. Via MiXCR, TCRdb re-called the 5' RACE reads, giving one row per CDR3 protein. The sample has more than 95,000 distinct CDR3 sequences, about 8.5% seen once. Germline CDR1 and CDR2: SGHVS and FQNEAQ. Germline trimming cut 4 bases from V and 0 bases from J; bases unmatched to any gene: 12. The CDR3 runs 18 residues. This chain links TRBV7-8 with TRBJ2-7; 10 bases align to TRBD2. The receptor comes from a male donor with ankylosing spondylitis or in good health (not recorded which). The sequenced sample was blood, either unsorted or a sorted T cell fraction (not recorded which). The CDR3 sequence is CASSSPIAGTSASYEQYF. The CDR3 coding sequence is TGTGCCAGCAGCTCCCCAATAGCCGGGACTAGCGCCTCCTACGAGCAGTACTTC. The full variable domain, rest sourced from reference TRBV7-8 and TRBJ2-7, is GAGVSQSPRYKVAKRGQDVALRCDPISGHVSLFWYQQALGQGPEFLTYFQNEAQLDKSGLPSDRFFAERPEGSVSTLKIQRTQQEDSAVYLCASSSPIAGTSASYEQYFGPGTRLTVT.